This TCR beta chain stems from a study of CD8+ T cells in alopecia areata. Study information: The drug, oral tofacitinib, was given to treated patients at 5 to 10 mg twice daily. The duration of tofacitinib was 6 to 18 months, with 6 months off drug afterward.

RNA was extracted and reverse transcribed into cDNA as the sequencing template. The assay was immunoSEQ multiplex PCR, and TCRdb's table has in-frame clones only and misses some. The sample gives about 130,000 clones, around 50% of which show up once; roughly 4.8% is in the top ten. Germline values: CDR1 SGHDT, CDR2 YYEEEE. The V gene lost 0 bases and the J gene lost 5 bases, with 9 bases spanning the gap. This CDR3 region has 14 residues. Findings and limits, study-wide: Scalp lesions, especially in alopecia totalis/universalis, had higher clonality than normal scalp.

About this clone: Its target is unknown.

The investigators collected lesional scalp punch biopsies and peripheral blood from alopecia areata patients. This TCR was recovered from a human donor with alopecia areata. The gene calls are TRBV5-6 and TRBJ1-5; no definite D call. Specimen: CD4+ T cells sorted from blood, collected at week 0. CDR3 coding DNA: TGTGCCAGCAGCTTGGAGGGCTCATATCAGCCCCAGCATTTT. Its translation: CASSLEGSYQPQHF.